This passage covers 20 T cell receptor beta chains from one sample sequenced in a study of neurological immune-mediated disorders. TCRdb fed the 5' RACE reads into MiXCR, producing one record per CDR3 protein. The repertoire holds around 53,000 distinct CDR3 sequences, 7% to 10% seen once, with under 2.5% in the top ten. Time point denoted: longitudinal time-point 3. Specimen: PBMCs. These receptor sequences come from a middle-aged woman in good health.

This clonotype was recorded at least ten times. The chain couples TRBV7-9 to TRBJ1-2, with 9 bases fitting TRBD1. J lost 7 bases, V lost 5 bases, and 8 bases had no gene match. Per the germline V gene, CDR1 is SEHNR and CDR2 is FQNEAQ (reference sequence). This CDR3 spans 14 amino acids. The CDR3 DNA reads as TGTGCCAGCAGCCCTCCGGGACAGGGAGTTGGCTACACCTTC. Amino acids: CASSPPGQGVGYTF. The variable domain in full, with the rest retrieved from reference TRBV7-9 and TRBJ1-2, is DTGVSQNPRHKITKRGQNVTFRCDPISEHNRLYWYRQTLGQGPEFLTYFQNEAQLEKSRLLSDRFSAERPKGSFSTLEIQRTEQGDSAMYLCASSPPGQGVGYTFGSGTRLTVV.

This clonotype was recorded at least ten times. The chain employs TRBV6-2 or TRBV6-3 and TRBJ1-5; D is possibly TRBD1 (6 bases). Germline V gives CDR1 MNHEY, CDR2 SVGEGT. Trimming took off 7 bases at V and 5 bases at J, with 21 bases between the two ends. This CDR3 contains 16 residues. As DNA, the CDR3 is TGTGCCAGCACCACACGGACGAGGGGGATTGATCAGCCCCAGCATTTT. Amino acids: CASTTRTRGIDQPQHF.

This clonotype was counted ten times or more. The V and J genes are TRBV5-1 and TRBJ1-1; D perhaps matches TRBD1 (5 bases). Trimming removed 4 bases at V and 0 bases at J, with 10 bases between. The length of the CDR3 is 14 residues. Germline-derived CDR1 and CDR2 are SGHRS and YFSETQ. CDR3 coding DNA: TGCGCCAGCAGCCCGGACATCATGAACACTGAAGCTTTCTTT. This codes for CASSPDIMNTEAFF.

This clonotype has a count of ten or more. The rearrangement links TRBV20-1 to TRBJ2-1, with 9 positions matching TRBD2. Germline V gene sequence: CDR1 DFQATT, CDR2 SNEGSKA (reference sequence). V was clipped by 5 bases and J by 3 bases; unmatched bases: 14. The CDR3 is 17 amino acids. This chain's CDR3 is CSAGIGAGGPRYNEQFF. The CDR3 DNA reads as TGCAGTGCTGGAATTGGTGCGGGAGGGCCTCGCTACAATGAGCAGTTCTTC.

This clonotype appeared many times. The chain carries TRBV29-1 and TRBJ2-5; D remains ambiguous. The CDR3 is 14 residues long. V was clipped by 4 bases and J by 2 bases, with 14 bases between them. CDR1 and CDR2 (germline): SQVTM, ANQGSEA. This CDR3 reads CSVGVFTEQETQYF. In DNA, the CDR3 is TGCAGCGTTGGGGTCTTTACAGAACAAGAGACCCAGTACTTC.

This clonotype was counted ten times or more. The V and J genes are TRBV5-1 and TRBJ2-2; TRBD1 matches 7 bases. This CDR3 is 13 amino acids long. V lost 4 bases, J lost 6 bases, and 3 bases stayed unmatched. CDR1 is SGHRS, CDR2 YFSETQ, per germline. The CDR3 sequence is CASSDDRAGELFF. CDR3 DNA: TGCGCCAGCAGCGATGACAGGGCCGGGGAGCTGTTTTTT.

This clonotype appeared many times. Germline and junction disagree at one end, which may indicate a read error. This chain uses TRBV12-5 with TRBJ1-6; D may be TRBD1 (5 bases). The CDR3 loop spans 14 amino acids. From germline, CDR1 is LGHNT and CDR2 FRNRAP. CDR3 nucleotides: TGTGCTAGTGCCCAGGGAGGGAATCATTCACCCTTCCACTTT. Its protein is CASAQGGNHSPFHF.

This clonotype occurred many times. This chain uses TRBV29-1 with TRBJ2-7; D is undetermined. There are 13 residues in the CDR3. Germline CDR1 is SQVTM and CDR2 is ANQGSEA. V lost 4 bases to trimming and J lost 2 bases, with 12 bases between them. The CDR3 here is CSVVTVVPYEQYF. The CDR3 coding sequence is TGCAGCGTTGTCACGGTCGTCCCCTACGAGCAGTACTTC.

This clonotype appeared many times. The chain couples TRBV7-2 to TRBJ2-1; the D gene is possibly TRBD1 (5 bases). The CDR3 runs 16 residues. Trimming cost V 0 bases and J 7 bases, with 16 bases left between them. Germline V CDR1 and CDR2: SGHTA, FQGNSA. CDR3 nucleotides: TGTGCCAGCAGCTTAGCCCCACCAGGGAATACGAATGAGCAGTTCTTC. Translating it yields CASSLAPPGNTNEQFF.

There are many counts of this clonotype. The chain joins TRBV3-1 to TRBJ1-1, with 10 nucleotides matching TRBD1. The CDR3 consists of 14 residues. Germline assignment: CDR1 LGHDT and CDR2 YNNKEL (reference sequence). The J segment lost 4 bases and the V segment lost 1 base, leaving 0 bases of the junction unmatched. CDR3 loop: CASSQGTGGTEAFF. CDR3 bases: TGTGCCAGCAGCCAAGGGACAGGGGGCACTGAAGCTTTCTTT. The complete variable domain, with remaining parts taken from reference TRBV3-1 and TRBJ1-1, reads DTAVSQTPKYLVTQMGNDKSIKCEQNLGHDTMYWYKQDSKKFLKIMFSYNNKELIINETVPNRFSPKSPDKAHLNLHINSLELGDSAVYFCASSQGTGGTEAFFGQGTRLTVV.

This clonotype was found many times. The chain is built from TRBV21-1 and TRBJ2-7; the table's D call, TRBD2, was not checked against the DNA. TRBV21-1 corresponds to a pseudogene. The CDR3 sequence is 14 residues long. The CDR3 sequence is CASIPFFSGSEQYF. The CDR3 DNA reads TGTGCCAGCATCCCTTTCTTTAGCGGGAGCGAGCAGTACTTC.

There are many counts of this clonotype. The V and J genes are TRBV29-1 and TRBJ1-2; TRBD1 might be the D (6 bases). Germline loops: CDR1 SQVTM, CDR2 ANQGSEA. The CDR3 covers 14 residues. Trimming cost V 2 bases and J 4 bases, with 14 bases left between them. The CDR3 DNA follows: TGCAGCGTTGAATTAGCCACCAGGGGCTATGGCTACACCTTC. It codes for CSVELATRGYGYTF. The whole variable domain, filled in from reference TRBV29-1 and TRBJ1-2, reads SAVISQKPSRDICQRGTSLTIQCQVDSQVTMMFWYRQQPGQSLTLIATANQGSEATYESGFVIDKFPISRPNLTFSTLTVSNMSPEDSSIYLCSVELATRGYGYTFGSGTRLTVV.

At least ten counts were recorded for this clonotype. The chain recombines TRBV5-1 with TRBJ2-1, with D maybe TRBD1 (5 bases). Trimming removed 0 bases from V and 1 base from J, with 8 bases in between. CDR3 size: 15 residues. Germline V gene lookup returns CDR1 SGHRS and CDR2 YFSETQ. The CDR3 bases are TGCGCCAGCAGCTTGGGGGGCGTATCCTACAATGAGCAGTTCTTC. It codes for CASSLGGVSYNEQFF.

This clonotype was seen many times. The CDR3 region is CSAPRSAAGSNQPQHF. The DNA for the CDR3 is TGCAGTGCTCCTAGATCAGCAGCGGGTAGCAATCAGCCCCAGCATTTT. The genes are TRBV20-1 and TRBJ1-5; no definite D call. Looked up from germline, CDR1 is DFQATT and CDR2 is SNEGSKA (reference sequence). V was shortened by 5 bases and J by 0 bases, with 17 bases between the two germline ends. CDR3 length: 16 amino acids.

This clonotype was observed many times. The V gene is TRBV5-1, the J gene TRBJ1-2, with D unclear. Germline loops: CDR1 SGHRS, CDR2 YFSETQ. The CDR3 consists of 13 residues. The germline V and J ends were trimmed by 2 bases and 2 bases, with 7 bases remaining between them. Here the CDR3 reads CASSFWINYGYTF. CDR3 in DNA: TGCGCCAGCAGCTTTTGGATAAACTATGGCTACACCTTC.

This clonotype has ten or more counts. CDR3 protein: CASSYLGAKAEAFF. The CDR3 bases are TGTGCCAGCAGTTACTTGGGGGCGAAGGCTGAAGCTTTCTTT. The chain couples TRBV6-2 or TRBV6-3 to TRBJ1-1; TRBD1 might be the D (6 bases). The CDR3 is 14 amino acids. Germline V gives CDR1 MNHEY, CDR2 SVGEGT. Trimming cost V 1 base and J 6 bases, with 12 bases left between them.

At least ten counts were recorded for this clonotype. The chain is built from TRBV7-2 and TRBJ2-7, with TRBD2 identical over 13 bases. CDR1 SGHTA and CDR2 FQGNSA come from the germline V gene. This CDR3 has 14 amino acids. Losses at the gene ends were 3 bases for V and 7 bases for J; bases not matched to a gene: 3. CDR3 region: CASSLGLAGREQYF. Here the CDR3 DNA reads TGTGCCAGCAGCTTGGGACTAGCGGGGCGTGAGCAGTACTTC. The full variable domain, with the rest looked up from reference TRBV7-2 and TRBJ2-7, is GAGVSQSPSNKVTEKGKDVELRCDPISGHTALYWYRQSLGQGLEFLIYFQGNSAPDKSGLPSDRFSAERTGGSVSTLTIQRTQQEDSAVYLCASSLGLAGREQYFGPGTRLTVT.

The chain is built from TRBV12-3 or TRBV12-4 and TRBJ2-5; perhaps TRBD1 as D (5 bases). V lost 5 bases and J 2 bases, leaving 9 bases between the germline ends. The CDR3 sequence is 13 residues long. The CDR3 region has the DNA TGTGCCAGCAGTCCGACAGCACAAGAGACCCAGTACTTC. This translates into CASSPTAQETQYF.

This clonotype was counted ten times or more. The chain links TRBV12-3 or TRBV12-4 to TRBJ1-2; the match to TRBD1 covers 8 bases. This CDR3 region has 14 residues. Trimming removed 6 bases from V and 7 bases from J; junction bases left unmatched: 10. Written as DNA, the CDR3 is TGTGCCAGCAGCCCGGACAGGGACGTAGGTGGCTACACCTTC. Translation: CASSPDRDVGGYTF.

To note about this clonotype: A much larger clone differs by one base, so this may be a read error. This is likely a read error, given that the CDR3 carries no conserved phenylalanine or tryptophan at its end. V is TRBV14 and J is TRBJ2-1, with D possibly TRBD2 on 5 matching bases. Deletions cut 5 bases from V and 5 bases from J, with 22 bases between. CDR1 and CDR2 (germline): SGHDN, FVKESK. This CDR3 contains 17 residues. In DNA form, the CDR3 reads TGTGCCAGCAGCTTACTCGGACGGGGTTTGGGTAACAATGAGCAGTTCTAC. Encoded protein: CASSLLGRGLGNNEQFY.